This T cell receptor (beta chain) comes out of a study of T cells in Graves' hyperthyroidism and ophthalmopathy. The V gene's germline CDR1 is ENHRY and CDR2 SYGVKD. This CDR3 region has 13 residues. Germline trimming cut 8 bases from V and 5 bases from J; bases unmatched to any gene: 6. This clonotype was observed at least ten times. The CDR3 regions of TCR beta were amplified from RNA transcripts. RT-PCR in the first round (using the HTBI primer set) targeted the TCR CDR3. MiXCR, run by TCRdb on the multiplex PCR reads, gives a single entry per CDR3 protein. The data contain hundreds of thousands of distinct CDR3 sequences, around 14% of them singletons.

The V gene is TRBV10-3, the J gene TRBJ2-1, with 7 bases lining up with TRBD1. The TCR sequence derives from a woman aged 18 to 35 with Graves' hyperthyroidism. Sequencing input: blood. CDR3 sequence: CAIEDRFHNEQFF. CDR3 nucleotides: TGTGCCATCGAGGACAGGTTCCACAATGAGCAGTTCTTC.